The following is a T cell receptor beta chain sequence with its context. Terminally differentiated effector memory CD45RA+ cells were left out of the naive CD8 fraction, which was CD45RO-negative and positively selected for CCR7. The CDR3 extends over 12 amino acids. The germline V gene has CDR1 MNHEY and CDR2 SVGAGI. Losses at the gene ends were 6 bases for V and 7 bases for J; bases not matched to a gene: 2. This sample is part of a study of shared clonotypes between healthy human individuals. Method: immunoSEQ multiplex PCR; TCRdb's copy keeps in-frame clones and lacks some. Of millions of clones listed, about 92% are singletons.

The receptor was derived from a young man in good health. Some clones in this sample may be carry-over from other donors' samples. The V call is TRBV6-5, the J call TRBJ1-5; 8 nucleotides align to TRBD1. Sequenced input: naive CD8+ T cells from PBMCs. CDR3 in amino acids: CASRHRGQPQHF. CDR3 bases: TGTGCCAGCAGGCACAGGGGGCAGCCCCAGCATTTT.